Listed here are 17 T cell receptor beta chains from one sample, sequenced in a study of brain T cells in children with intractable seizures (dated by TCRdb to about 2021). Libraries were built with the immunoSEQ multiplex PCR assay. The source is immuneACCESS, and TCRdb retained only in-frame sequences with V and J called. Part of the clones is not carried over; for the studies checked, unresolved V genes explain less than half of this, and the remainder is unexplained. This sample holds 4,500 to 5,500 clones; about 90% were observed only once. The top ten hold under 2.5% of the sample. The time point label on this specimen signifies: resected brain tissue, or blood drawn just prior to surgery. The surgery cases that showed the highest brain T cell transcript signatures were chosen for TCR beta chain sequencing of brain tissue, and of blood when it was available. The sample here was resected brain tissue, taken at surgery. These TCRs come from a boy under two years old with focal cortical dysplasia and intractable seizures.

The chain has TRBV6-1 and TRBJ2-5, with 7 bases lining up with TRBD2. The germline V gene has CDR1 MNHNS and CDR2 SASEGT. Trimming at V came to 2 bases and at J to 5 bases, leaving 8 bases not matched to a gene. This CDR3 has 15 amino acids. The CDR3 sequence: CASSESAGGGETQYF. DNA for the CDR3: TGTGCCAGCAGTGAATCAGCCGGGGGAGGGGAGACCCAGTACTTC.

The CDR3: CASSQGGSGGFTDTQYF. Written as DNA, the CDR3 is TGTGCCAGCAGCCAAGGTGGTAGCGGGGGCTTCACAGATACGCAGTATTTT. This chain uses TRBV3-1 (or the pseudogene TRBV3-2) with TRBJ2-3; 9 positions match TRBD2. V gave up 1 base and J gave up 2 bases; unmatched junction bases: 7. The CDR3 is made up of 17 amino acids. Germline loops: CDR1 LGHDT, CDR2 YNNKEL (reference sequence).

This chain uses TRBV29-1 with TRBJ2-2; 7 bases align to TRBD1. Germline V gene data show CDR1 as SQVTM and CDR2 as ANQGSEA. Germline trimming cut 4 bases from V and 3 bases from J; bases unmatched to any gene: 5. The length of the CDR3 is 14 residues. CDR3 in DNA: TGCAGCGTTGCGACAGGGTTTTACACCGGGGAGCTGTTTTTT. As protein: CSVATGFYTGELFF.

This rearrangement joins TRBV7-2 to TRBJ2-7, with 13 bases identical to TRBD2. Germline V gene lookup returns CDR1 SGHTA and CDR2 FQGNSA. Trimming took 1 base from V and 4 from J; bases not matched to a gene: 1. The CDR3 has 15 residues. CDR3 residues: CASSLGTSGSYEQYF. CDR3 in DNA: TGTGCCAGCAGCTTAGGGACTAGCGGGAGTTACGAGCAGTACTTC.

V usage is TRBV3-1 (or the pseudogene TRBV3-2) and J usage is TRBJ2-1; TRBD2 matches at 12 bases. Germline V gives CDR1 LGHDT, CDR2 YNNKEL (reference sequence). CDR3 length: 23 amino acids. Unmatched junction bases numbered 23, after V lost 0 bases and J lost 5 bases. The DNA for the CDR3 is TGTGCCAGCAGCCAAGAAGTCGACTGTCGACTAGCGGGAGTCAGGGAAATTGACAATGAGCAGTTCTTC. It codes for CASSQEVDCRLAGVREIDNEQFF.

The V gene is TRBV28, the J gene TRBJ1-2; no clear D gene. This CDR3 has 13 amino acids. Trimming removed 3 bases from V and 4 bases from J, with 9 bases in between. CDR1 is MDHEN, CDR2 SYDVKM, per germline. CDR3 in amino acids: CASSFQGPYGYTF. The CDR3, as DNA: TGTGCCAGCAGTTTTCAAGGCCCCTATGGCTACACCTTC.

The chain recombines TRBV7-2 with TRBJ1-1; D is unresolved. The germline V gene encodes CDR1 SGHTA and CDR2 FQGNSA. This CDR3 has 17 residues. V lost 5 bases and J 0 bases, leaving 19 bases between the germline ends. As DNA, the CDR3 is TGTGCCAGCAGCAAGGAGGCGGGAACCCTTGTGAACACTGAAGCTTTCTTT. Translation: CASSKEAGTLVNTEAFF.

Points on this clone: One end of the junction is discordant with germline, which a read error may explain. The rearrangement joins TRBV2 to TRBJ1-4; weak D call: TRBD1 (5 bases). The CDR3 consists of 17 residues. Germline CDR1 reads SNHLY; CDR2 reads FYNNEI. The CDR3 DNA is TGTGCCAGCAGTGACGACCCCGGGGGGGACTGGCTGGAAAGACTGTTTTTT. Its translation is CASSDDPGGDWLERLFF. The complete variable domain, with remaining parts taken from reference TRBV2 and TRBJ1-4, reads EPEVTQTPSHQVTQMGQEVILRCVPISNHLYFYWYRQILGQKVEFLVSFYNNEISEKSEIFDDQFSVERPDGSNFTLKIRSTKLEDSAMYFCASSDDPGGDWLERLFFGSGTQLSVL.

This chain uses TRBV27 with TRBJ1-6; D not resolved. Trimming took 4 bases from V and 13 from J, leaving 11 bases between them. This CDR3 contains 12 residues. The germline V gene has CDR1 MNHEY and CDR2 SMNVEV (reference sequence). CDR3 sequence reads: CASSSPPYPLHF. In nucleotides, the CDR3 is TGTGCCAGCAGTTCCCCTCCTTATCCCCTCCACTTT.

The chain is built from TRBV2 and TRBJ2-1, with D possibly TRBD1 on 5 matching bases. Between the trimmed V and J ends, which lost 8 bases and 10 bases, there was a span of 12 bases. CDR1 and CDR2 from the germline V gene are SNHLY and FYNNEI. This CDR3 region has 11 residues. As DNA, the CDR3 is TGTGCCAGCCGTGGCTCAGGGGAGCAGTTCTTC. Translated, it gives CASRGSGEQFF.

The rearrangement uses TRBV6-4 and TRBJ2-2, with 8 bases identical to TRBD2. This CDR3 region has 13 residues. CDR1 is MRHNA, CDR2 SNTAGT, per germline. The V and J ends lost 6 bases and 4 bases, in that order; junction bases with no gene match: 1. CDR3 loop: CASSGGATGELFF. The CDR3 region has the DNA TGTGCCAGCAGCGGGGGGGCCACCGGGGAGCTGTTTTTT.

Only a few counts were recorded for this clone. V and J are TRBV27 and TRBJ2-5; D unresolved. CDR1 MNHEY and CDR2 SMNVEV come from the germline V gene (reference sequence). V shed 2 bases and J shed 0 bases, with 4 bases lying between them. The CDR3 length is 13 residues. CDR3 loop: CASSLGYQETQYF. As DNA, the CDR3 is TGTGCCAGCAGTTTAGGGTACCAAGAGACCCAGTACTTC.

This clone was observed a few times. The rearrangement uses TRBV2 and TRBJ2-7, with 7 bases matching TRBD1. With V trimmed by 3 bases and J by 0 bases, 11 bases remained unmatched. CDR3 length: 17 residues. Germline CDR1 is SNHLY and CDR2 is FYNNEI. The CDR3 here is CASSDPFGTESSYEQYF. Written as DNA, the CDR3 is TGTGCCAGCAGTGACCCCTTTGGGACAGAGAGCTCCTACGAGCAGTACTTC.

The chain joins TRBV6-5 to TRBJ1-5; unclear D gene. Germline assignment: CDR1 MNHEY and CDR2 SVGAGI. V was shortened by 0 bases and J by 2 bases, with 8 bases between the two germline ends. This CDR3 has 15 amino acids. As DNA, the CDR3 is TGTGCCAGCAGTTACTCTGGGAGCGGCAATCAGCCCCAGCATTTT. Amino acids: CASSYSGSGNQPQHF.

The chain combines TRBV10-3 with TRBJ1-1; TRBD1 aligns across 7 bases. Per germline, CDR1 ENHRY and CDR2 SYGVKD. This CDR3 has 13 amino acids. Trimming cost V 6 bases and J 3 bases; bases outside gene matches: 4. The CDR3 reads CAIRQGWDTEAFF. In DNA, the CDR3 is TGTGCCATCAGACAGGGGTGGGACACTGAAGCTTTCTTT.

The sample holds one count of this clone. The chain combines TRBV11-2 with TRBJ1-6; D call uncertain. Trimming cost V 0 bases and J 11 bases, with 17 bases left between them. The CDR3 contains 16 residues. CDR1 SGHAT and CDR2 FQNNGV come from the germline V gene. In nucleotides, the CDR3 is TGTGCCAGCAGCTTAGATCAGGCTAGGAGAGGGCCACCCCTCCACTTT. This translates into CASSLDQARRGPPLHF.

This chain uses TRBV19 with TRBJ2-5, with 8 nucleotides matching TRBD2. Germline lookup yields CDR1 LNHDA and CDR2 SQIVND (reference sequence). Unmatched junction bases numbered 5, after V lost 6 bases and J lost 2 bases. This CDR3 has 14 amino acids. The CDR3 spells CASRHSGGQETQYF. As DNA, the CDR3 is TGTGCCAGTAGGCACAGCGGGGGTCAAGAGACCCAGTACTTC. Supplemented by reference TRBV19 and TRBJ2-5, the full variable domain reads DGGITQSPKYLFRKEGQNVTLSCEQNLNHDAMYWYRQDPGQGLRLIYYSQIVNDFQKGDIAEGYSVSREKKESFPLTVTSAQKNPTAFYLCASRHSGGQETQYFGPGTRLLVL.